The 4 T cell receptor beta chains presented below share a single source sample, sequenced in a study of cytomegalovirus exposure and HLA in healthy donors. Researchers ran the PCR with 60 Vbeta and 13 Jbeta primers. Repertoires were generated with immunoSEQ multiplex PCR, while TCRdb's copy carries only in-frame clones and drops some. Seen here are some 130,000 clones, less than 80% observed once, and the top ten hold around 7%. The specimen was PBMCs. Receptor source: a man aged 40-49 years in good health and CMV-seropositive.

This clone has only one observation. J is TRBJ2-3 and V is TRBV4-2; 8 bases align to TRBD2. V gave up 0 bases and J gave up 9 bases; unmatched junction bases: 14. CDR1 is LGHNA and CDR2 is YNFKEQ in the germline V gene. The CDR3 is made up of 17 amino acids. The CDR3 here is CASSQDIREGRVETQYF. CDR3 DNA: TGTGCCAGCAGCCAAGATATACGGGAGGGCCGAGTAGAGACGCAGTATTTT.

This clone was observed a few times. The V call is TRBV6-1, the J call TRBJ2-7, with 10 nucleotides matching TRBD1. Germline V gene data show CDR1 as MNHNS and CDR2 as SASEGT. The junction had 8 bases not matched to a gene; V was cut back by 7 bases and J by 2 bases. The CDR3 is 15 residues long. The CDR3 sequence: CASTPEGTGAYEQYF. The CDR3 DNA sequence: TGTGCCAGCACTCCCGAGGGGACAGGGGCCTACGAGCAGTACTTC.

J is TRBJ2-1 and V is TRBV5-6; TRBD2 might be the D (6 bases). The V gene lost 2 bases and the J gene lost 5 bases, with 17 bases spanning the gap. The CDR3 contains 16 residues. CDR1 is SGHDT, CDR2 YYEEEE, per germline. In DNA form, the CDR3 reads TGTGCCAGCAGCTTAGGGCTAGCGAGTGGGGACAATGAGCAGTTCTTC. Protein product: CASSLGLASGDNEQFF.

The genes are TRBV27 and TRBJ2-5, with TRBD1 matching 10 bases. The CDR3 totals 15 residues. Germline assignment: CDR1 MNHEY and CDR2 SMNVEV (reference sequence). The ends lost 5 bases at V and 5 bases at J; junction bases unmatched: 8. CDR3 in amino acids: CASSRDRGRFETQYF. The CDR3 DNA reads TGTGCCAGCAGTCGAGACAGGGGGCGTTTTGAGACCCAGTACTTC.